The rows below give T cell receptor beta chains drawn from one sample of a study of blood T cell repertoires in COVID-19. Assay: immunoSEQ multiplex PCR; the TCRdb copy retains only in-frame clones and omits some. The data hold more than 90,000 clones, with roughly 80% observed a single time. Material: peripheral blood. The source is a man older than 75 with acute or convalescent COVID-19. CDR3s leave out the opening cysteine and the closing phenylalanine or tryptophan.

j_call v_call cdr3_aa
TRBJ2-7 TRBV10-3 AISRDYEQY
TRBJ2-5 TRBV6-6 ASSPRDRVQETQY
TRBJ2-1 TRBV6-6 ASSMGDRLSYNEQF
TRBJ1-5 TRBV4-3 ASSQGRGEDFSLQH
TRBJ2-7 TRBV7-2 ASSLVQWGRNNYEQY
TRBJ1-1 TRBV5-1 ASSLLGVGNHEAF
TRBJ2-2 TRBV7-2 ASSPMSANTGELF
TRBJ2-5 TRBV27 ASSLSGRAWETQY
TRBJ2-5 TRBV27 ASSLLAGGQETQY
TRBJ2-7 TRBV30 AWSGDTRTYEQY
TRBJ1-1 TRBV6-5 ASSSRDRDSLGAF
TRBJ1-4 TRBV6-6 ASSYSISRGGEKLF
TRBJ1-2 TRBV6-1 ASSEALGGSSVYGYT
TRBJ1-5 TRBV19 ASSDQGQVSNQPQH
TRBJ1-2 TRBV30 AWGTRNYGYT
TRBJ2-3 TRBV19 ASSGTSGRVTQY
TRBJ1-5 TRBV28 ASSLGQEDQPQH
TRBJ2-2 TRBV28 ASRPGRGQTGELF
TRBJ2-4 TRBV27 ASSSRGRGTKNIQY
TRBJ2-2 TRBV5-1 ASSNLSSGSIPGELF
TRBJ2-1 TRBV6-6 ASRRLESSYNEQF
TRBJ1-4 TRBV7-2 ASSSGLGVAGEKLF
TRBJ2-2 TRBV6-2/TRBV6-3 ASSYSGRGELF
TRBJ2-5 TRBV19 ASSSQGSRETQY
TRBJ1-2 TRBV4-3 ASSQDLFPGVVGYT
TRBJ1-1 TRBV9 ASSVATIGAGGTEAF
TRBJ2-1 TRBV5-6 ASRPLGDRVTNEQF